Below, 15 T cell receptor beta chains from the same sample are listed, as sequenced in a study of T-cell reconstitution after alpha-beta-depleted transplantation in children. TCRbeta library preparation incorporated unique molecular identifiers. A single record per CDR3 protein comes from TCRdb applying MiXCR to the PCR reads. Seen here are 600,000 or so distinct CDR3 sequences, 23% observed once, and the top ten hold 12% to 15%. Here the sequenced sample was PBMCs, mostly from graft donor cells, taken 360 days after TCRalphabeta/CD19-depleted stem cell transplant. The receptors were sampled from a boy in the first two years of life who had a stem cell transplant for acute myeloid leukemia, so the T cells may come from the graft donor.

The chain employs TRBV14 and TRBJ1-1; unclear D gene. The CDR3 sequence is 18 residues long. The V and J ends lost 1 base and 0 bases respectively, with 18 bases between them. Germline CDR1 reads SGHDN; CDR2 reads FVKESK. CDR3 sequence (DNA): TGTGCCAGCAGCCAAGGGCCCCAGCTGGACCATTTGAACACTGAAGCTTTCTTT. Translated: CASSQGPQLDHLNTEAFF.

The chain carries TRBV7-9 and TRBJ1-3; D is possibly TRBD1 (6 bases). The V end was cut by 9 bases, the J end by 5 bases, with 11 bases between. Germline V gives CDR1 SEHNR, CDR2 FQNEAQ (reference sequence). The CDR3 runs to 12 residues. Here the CDR3 DNA reads TGTGCCAGTGGACAGTTCCGAAACACCATATATTTT. It codes for CASGQFRNTIYF.

This clonotype occurred many times. This chain uses TRBV7-6 with TRBJ1-3, with D unclear. V was cut by 0 bases and J by 2 bases, with 8 bases left in between. Germline V lookup: CDR1 SGHVS, CDR2 FNYEAQ. The CDR3 contains 15 residues. The DNA for the CDR3 is TGTGCCAGCAGCTTAGCGCGAGCAGCTGGAAACACCATATATTTT. It translates to CASSLARAAGNTIYF.

The rearrangement links TRBV6-5 to TRBJ2-3, with D perhaps TRBD2 (6 bases). The germline V and J ends were trimmed by 0 bases and 1 base, with 8 bases remaining between them. The CDR3 is made up of 15 amino acids. CDR1 is MNHEY and CDR2 is SVGAGI in the germline V gene. The CDR3 reads CASSYSAGRTDTQYF. Written as DNA, the CDR3 is TGTGCCAGCAGTTACTCCGCGGGGCGCACAGATACGCAGTATTTT.

This clonotype occurred many times. The gene calls are TRBV12-3 or TRBV12-4 and TRBJ1-6; D is possibly TRBD1 (6 bases). The V and J ends lost 10 bases and 4 bases respectively, with 14 bases between them. CDR3 length equals 14 residues. CDR3 sequence reads: CATATGHYNSPLHF. In nucleotides, the CDR3 is TGTGCCACCGCTACGGGACATTATAATTCACCCCTCCACTTT.

This clonotype has only a few counts. This sequence joins TRBV6-2 or TRBV6-3 and TRBJ2-1; 7 bases align to TRBD1. V was pared by 3 bases and J by 0 bases, with 5 bases of the junction left unmatched. CDR3 length: 16 amino acids. CDR1 and CDR2 from the germline V gene are MNHEY and SVGEGT. Here the CDR3 reads CASSYPGTASYNEQFF. Written as DNA, the CDR3 is TGTGCCAGCAGTTATCCCGGGACAGCCTCCTACAATGAGCAGTTCTTC.

This clonotype was recorded at least ten times. This chain uses TRBV20-1 with TRBJ2-5; no definite D call. This CDR3 comprises 11 residues. Per germline, CDR1 DFQATT and CDR2 SNEGSKA (reference sequence). The V end lost 1 base, the J end lost 5 bases, and 5 bases lay between the germline ends. CDR3 coding DNA: TGCAGTGCTAGAGTCACGGAGACCCAGTACTTC. It translates to CSARVTETQYF.

The V gene is TRBV6-2 or TRBV6-3, the J gene TRBJ2-3; TRBD2 is a possible D gene (5 bases). The CDR3 sequence is 17 residues long. CDR1 is MNHEY, CDR2 SVGEGT, per germline. The ends were cut back, 2 bases at V and 3 bases at J, with 18 bases in the middle. Written as DNA, the CDR3 is TGTGCCAGCAGTTACGCGTTCCAGAGGAGGAGGACAGATACGCAGTATTTT. Translation: CASSYAFQRRRTDTQYF.

The chain links TRBV14 to TRBJ2-3; no firm D call. Germline V lookup: CDR1 SGHDN, CDR2 FVKESK. The CDR3 length is 15 residues. V lost 0 bases and J lost 1, with 8 bases in between. The DNA for the CDR3 is TGTGCCAGCAGCCAAGAAGTTACGCGCACAGATACGCAGTATTTT. Translation: CASSQEVTRTDTQYF.

The rearrangement links TRBV7-9 to TRBJ1-1, with D unresolved. The germline V gene has CDR1 SEHNR and CDR2 FQNEAQ (reference sequence). The length of the CDR3 is 11 residues. V lost 5 bases and J lost 8, with 9 bases in between. The CDR3 DNA reads as TGTGCCAGCAGCCTAAAACACGAAGCTTTCTTT. Residues: CASSLKHEAFF.

The chain joins TRBV4-3 to TRBJ2-7; D is undetermined. The germline V and J ends were trimmed by 0 bases and 6 bases, with 9 bases remaining between them. From germline, CDR1 is LGHNA and CDR2 YSLEER. The CDR3 length is 13 residues. Here the CDR3 reads CASSQETSSEQYF. CDR3 DNA sequence: TGCGCCAGCAGCCAAGAAACTTCTAGCGAGCAGTACTTC.

V usage is TRBV20-1 and J usage is TRBJ2-3; 10 bases match TRBD2. The V gene end was trimmed by 7 bases and the J gene end by 2 bases; junction bases not matched to a gene: 6. Germline values: CDR1 DFQATT, CDR2 SNEGSKA (reference sequence). The CDR3 runs to 14 residues. CDR3 coding DNA: TGCAGTGGGCCCAGCGGGGGGGACACAGATACGCAGTATTTT. Amino acids: CSGPSGGDTDTQYF.

In this sample, this clonotype turned up many times. J is TRBJ2-1 and V is TRBV28; D is possibly TRBD1 (6 bases). Germline CDR1 reads MDHEN; CDR2 reads SYDVKM. The CDR3 runs 15 residues. Between the trimmed V and J ends, which lost 2 bases and 5 bases, there was a span of 13 bases. CDR3: CASSLPIWGHNEQFF. In DNA form, the CDR3 reads TGTGCCAGCAGTTTACCAATTTGGGGGCACAATGAGCAGTTCTTC.

This chain joins TRBV6-6 and TRBJ1-1; D gene ambiguous. CDR3 length: 11 residues. Between the trimmed V and J ends, which lost 5 bases and 5 bases, there was a span of 6 bases. In germline, CDR1 is MNHNY, CDR2 SVGAGI (reference sequence). CDR3 coding DNA: TGTGCCAGCAGTGGGAAAACTGAAGCTTTCTTT. Amino acid sequence: CASSGKTEAFF.

The chain uses TRBV6-1 and TRBJ2-3; 7 bases are shared with TRBD1. Per germline, CDR1 MNHNS and CDR2 SASEGT. J was trimmed by 5 bases and V by 6 bases; bases with no gene match: 5. The CDR3 length is 13 residues. The CDR3 DNA sequence: TGTGCCAGCAGCCGACAGGGTTTAGATACGCAGTATTTT. Protein: CASSRQGLDTQYF.